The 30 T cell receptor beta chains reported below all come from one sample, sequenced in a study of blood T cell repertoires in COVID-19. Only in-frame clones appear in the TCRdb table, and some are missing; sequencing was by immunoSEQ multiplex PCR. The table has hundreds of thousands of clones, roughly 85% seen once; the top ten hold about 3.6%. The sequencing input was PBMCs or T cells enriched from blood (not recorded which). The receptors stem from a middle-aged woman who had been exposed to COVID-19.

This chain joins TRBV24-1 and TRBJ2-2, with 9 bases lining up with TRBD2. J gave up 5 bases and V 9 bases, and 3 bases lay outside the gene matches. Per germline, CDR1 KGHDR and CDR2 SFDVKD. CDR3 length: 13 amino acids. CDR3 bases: TGTGCCACCCGCGGGGGGGCAACCGGGGAGCTGTTTTTT. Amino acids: CATRGGATGELFF.

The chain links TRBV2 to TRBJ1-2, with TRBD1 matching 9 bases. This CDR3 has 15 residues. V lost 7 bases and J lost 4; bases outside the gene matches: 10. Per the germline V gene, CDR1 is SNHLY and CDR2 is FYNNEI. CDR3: CASNKQGAGSYGYTF. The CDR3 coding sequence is TGTGCCAGCAACAAACAGGGGGCGGGGAGCTATGGCTACACCTTC. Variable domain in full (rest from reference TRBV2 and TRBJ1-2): EPEVTQTPSHQVTQMGQEVILRCVPISNHLYFYWYRQILGQKVEFLVSFYNNEISEKSEIFDDQFSVERPDGSNFTLKIRSTKLEDSAMYFCASNKQGAGSYGYTFGSGTRLTVV.

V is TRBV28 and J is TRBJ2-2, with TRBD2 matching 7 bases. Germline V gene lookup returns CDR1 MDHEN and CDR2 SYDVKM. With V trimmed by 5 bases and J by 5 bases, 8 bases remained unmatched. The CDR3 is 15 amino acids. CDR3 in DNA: TGTGCCAGCAGTCCCCCCCTAGCGGAAACCGGGGAGCTGTTTTTT. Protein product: CASSPPLAETGELFF.

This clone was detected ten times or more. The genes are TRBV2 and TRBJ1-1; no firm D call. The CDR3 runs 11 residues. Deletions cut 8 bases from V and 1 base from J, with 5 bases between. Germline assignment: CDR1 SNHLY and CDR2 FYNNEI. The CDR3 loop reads CASARNTEAFF. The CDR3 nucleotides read TGTGCCAGCGCCAGGAACACTGAAGCTTTCTTT.

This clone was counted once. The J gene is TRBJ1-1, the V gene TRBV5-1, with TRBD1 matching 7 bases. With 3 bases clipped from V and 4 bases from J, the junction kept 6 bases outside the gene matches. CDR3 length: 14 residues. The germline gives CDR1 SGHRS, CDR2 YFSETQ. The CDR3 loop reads CASSSGQPGTEAFF. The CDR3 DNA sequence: TGCGCCAGCAGCTCGGGACAGCCGGGCACTGAAGCTTTCTTT.

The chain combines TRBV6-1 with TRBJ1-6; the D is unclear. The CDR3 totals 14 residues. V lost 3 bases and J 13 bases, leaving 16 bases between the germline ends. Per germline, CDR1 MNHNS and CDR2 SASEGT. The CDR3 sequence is CASSDPEIVHPLHF. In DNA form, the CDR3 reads TGTGCCAGCAGTGACCCGGAGATCGTTCATCCCCTCCACTTT.

In nucleotides, the CDR3 is TGTGCCAGCAGCTTAGGGCCGCGGGGCCACCAAGAGACCCAGTACTTC. It specifies CASSLGPRGHQETQYF. The rearrangement joins TRBV11-3 to TRBJ2-5, with a tentative D call TRBD2 (6 bases). The CDR3 is 16 residues long. Trimming removed 1 base from V and 0 bases from J, with 12 bases in between. Germline V lookup: CDR1 SGHNT, CDR2 YENEEA. Complete variable domain (other parts from reference TRBV11-3 and TRBJ2-5): EAGVVQSPRYKIIEKKQPVAFWCNPISGHNTLYWYLQNLGQGPELLIRYENEEAVDDSQLPKDRFSAERLKGVDSTLKIQPAELGDSAVYLCASSLGPRGHQETQYFGPGTRLLVL.

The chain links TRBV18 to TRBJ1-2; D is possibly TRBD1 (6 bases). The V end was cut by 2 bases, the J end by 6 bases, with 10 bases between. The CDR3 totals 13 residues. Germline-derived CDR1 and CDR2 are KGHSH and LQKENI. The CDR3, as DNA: TGTGCCAGCTCACCAAGCAGGGGTGATGGCTACACCTTC. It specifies CASSPSRGDGYTF.

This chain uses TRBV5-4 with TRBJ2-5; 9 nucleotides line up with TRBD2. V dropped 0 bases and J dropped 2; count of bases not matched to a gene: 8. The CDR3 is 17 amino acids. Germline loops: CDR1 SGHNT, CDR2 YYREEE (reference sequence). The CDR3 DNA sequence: TGTGCCAGCAGCTTGGGGTCGTCGCGGGGGGGACAAGAGACCCAGTACTTC. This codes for CASSLGSSRGGQETQYF.

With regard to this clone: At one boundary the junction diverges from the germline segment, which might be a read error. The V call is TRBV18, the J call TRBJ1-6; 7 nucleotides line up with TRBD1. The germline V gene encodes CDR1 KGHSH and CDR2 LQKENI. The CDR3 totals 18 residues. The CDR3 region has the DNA TGTGCCAGCTCACCTCTTCGAATGACAGGGTCCTTTAATTCACCCCTCCACTTT. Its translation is CASSPLRMTGSFNSPLHF.

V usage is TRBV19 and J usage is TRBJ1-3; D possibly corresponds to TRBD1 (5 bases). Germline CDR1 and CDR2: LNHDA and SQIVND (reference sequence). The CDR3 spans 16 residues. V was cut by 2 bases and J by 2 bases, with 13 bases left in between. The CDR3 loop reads CASSIRSGMTGNTIYF. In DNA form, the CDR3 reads TGTGCCAGTAGTATAAGGTCAGGGATGACTGGAAACACCATATATTTT. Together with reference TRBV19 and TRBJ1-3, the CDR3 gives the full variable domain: DGGITQSPKYLFRKEGQNVTLSCEQNLNHDAMYWYRQDPGQGLRLIYYSQIVNDFQKGDIAEGYSVSREKKESFPLTVTSAQKNPTAFYLCASSIRSGMTGNTIYFGEGSWLTVV.

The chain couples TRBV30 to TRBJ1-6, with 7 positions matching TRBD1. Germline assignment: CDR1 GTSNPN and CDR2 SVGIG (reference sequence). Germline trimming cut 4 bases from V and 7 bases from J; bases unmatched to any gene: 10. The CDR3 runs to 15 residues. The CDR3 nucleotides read TGTGCCTGGAAATTAAAAGGGACAGTAAATTCACCCCTCCACTTT. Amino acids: CAWKLKGTVNSPLHF.

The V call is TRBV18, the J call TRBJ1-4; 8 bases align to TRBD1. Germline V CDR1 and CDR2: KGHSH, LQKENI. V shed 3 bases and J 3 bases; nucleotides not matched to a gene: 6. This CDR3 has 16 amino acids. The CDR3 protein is CASSPNTGGSNEKLFF. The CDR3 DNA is TGTGCCAGCTCACCGAATACAGGGGGGTCTAATGAAAAACTGTTTTTT.

The CDR3: CASSLAPYTDTQYF. DNA for the CDR3: TGCGCCAGCAGCTTGGCTCCGTACACAGATACGCAGTATTTT. This chain joins TRBV5-1 and TRBJ2-3; unclear D gene. Germline CDR1 and CDR2: SGHRS and YFSETQ. V was trimmed by 0 bases and J by 2 bases, leaving 7 bases between them. This CDR3 region has 14 residues.

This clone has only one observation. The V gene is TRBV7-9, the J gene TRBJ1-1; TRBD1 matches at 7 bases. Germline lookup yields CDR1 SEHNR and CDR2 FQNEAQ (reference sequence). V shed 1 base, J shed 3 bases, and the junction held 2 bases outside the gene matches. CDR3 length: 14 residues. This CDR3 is CASSLGTGDTEAFF. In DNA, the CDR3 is TGTGCCAGCAGCTTAGGAACAGGGGACACTGAAGCTTTCTTT.

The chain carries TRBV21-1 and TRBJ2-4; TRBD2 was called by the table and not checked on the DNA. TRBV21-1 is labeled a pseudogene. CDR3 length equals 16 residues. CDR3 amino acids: CASSKEGGLAKNIQYF. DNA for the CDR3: TGTGCCAGCAGCAAAGAGGGGGGGTTAGCCAAAAACATTCAGTACTTC.

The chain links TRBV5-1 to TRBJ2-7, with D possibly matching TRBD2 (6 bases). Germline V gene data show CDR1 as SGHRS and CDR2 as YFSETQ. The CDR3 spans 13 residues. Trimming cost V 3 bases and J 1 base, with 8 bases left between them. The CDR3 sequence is CASSSGLSYEQYF. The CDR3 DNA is TGCGCCAGCAGCTCGGGACTGTCCTACGAGCAGTACTTC.

The CDR3 here is CASSFRPGGLETQYF. The DNA of the CDR3 is TGTGCCAGTAGTTTCAGGCCAGGGGGCTTGGAGACCCAGTACTTC. V gene TRBV19 combines with J gene TRBJ2-5; TRBD1 agrees at 8 bases. The trim removed 5 bases at V and 5 bases at J, leaving 10 bases unmatched. CDR3 size: 15 residues. Per germline, CDR1 LNHDA and CDR2 SQIVND (reference sequence). Based on the CDR3 plus reference TRBV19 and TRBJ2-5, the full variable domain is DGGITQSPKYLFRKEGQNVTLSCEQNLNHDAMYWYRQDPGQGLRLIYYSQIVNDFQKGDIAEGYSVSREKKESFPLTVTSAQKNPTAFYLCASSFRPGGLETQYFGPGTRLLVL.

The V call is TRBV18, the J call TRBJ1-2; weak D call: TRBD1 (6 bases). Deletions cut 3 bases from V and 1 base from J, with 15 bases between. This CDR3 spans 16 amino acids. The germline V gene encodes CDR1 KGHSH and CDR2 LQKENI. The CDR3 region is CASSPDLARGNYGYTF. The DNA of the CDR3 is TGTGCCAGCTCACCCGATTTGGCCAGGGGTAACTATGGCTACACCTTC.

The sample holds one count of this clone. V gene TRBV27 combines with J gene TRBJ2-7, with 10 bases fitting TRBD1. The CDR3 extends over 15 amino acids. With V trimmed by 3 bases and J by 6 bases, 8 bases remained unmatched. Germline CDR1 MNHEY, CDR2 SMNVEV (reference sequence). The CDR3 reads CASSFHTGTGVEQYF. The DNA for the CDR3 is TGTGCCAGCAGTTTTCATACCGGGACAGGGGTCGAGCAGTACTTC.

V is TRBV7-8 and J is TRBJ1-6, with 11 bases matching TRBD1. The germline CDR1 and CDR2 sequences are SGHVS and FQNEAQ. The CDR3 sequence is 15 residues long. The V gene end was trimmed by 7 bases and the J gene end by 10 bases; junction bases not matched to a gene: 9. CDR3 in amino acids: CASIGTGGSQSPLHF. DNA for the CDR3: TGTGCCAGCATCGGGACAGGGGGTTCCCAATCACCCCTCCACTTT.

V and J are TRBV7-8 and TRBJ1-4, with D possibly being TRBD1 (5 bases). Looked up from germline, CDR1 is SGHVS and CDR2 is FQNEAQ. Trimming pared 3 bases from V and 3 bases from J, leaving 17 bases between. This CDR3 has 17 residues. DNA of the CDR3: TGTGCCAGCAGCTTTCAGCGGGGGGTCGGTTCTAATGAAAAACTGTTTTTT. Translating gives CASSFQRGVGSNEKLFF.

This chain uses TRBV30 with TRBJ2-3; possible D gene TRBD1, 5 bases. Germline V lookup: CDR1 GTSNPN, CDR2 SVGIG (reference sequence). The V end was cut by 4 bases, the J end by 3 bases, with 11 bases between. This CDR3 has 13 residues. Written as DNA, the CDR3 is TGTGCCTGGACAGGGTCGGGTACAGATACGCAGTATTTT. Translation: CAWTGSGTDTQYF.

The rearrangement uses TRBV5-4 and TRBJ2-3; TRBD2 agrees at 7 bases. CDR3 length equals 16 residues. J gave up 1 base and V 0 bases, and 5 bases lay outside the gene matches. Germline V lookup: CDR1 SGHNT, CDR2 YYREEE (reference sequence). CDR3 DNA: TGTGCCAGCAGCTTGGAAGGTCTAGCGGGCACAGATACGCAGTATTTT. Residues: CASSLEGLAGTDTQYF.

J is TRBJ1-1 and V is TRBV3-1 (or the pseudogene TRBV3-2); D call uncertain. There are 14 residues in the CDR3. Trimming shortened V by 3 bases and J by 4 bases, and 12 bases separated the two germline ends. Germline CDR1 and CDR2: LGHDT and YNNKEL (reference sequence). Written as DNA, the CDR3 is TGTGCCAGCAGCCAGGGTTTTGAGGGCACTGAAGCTTTCTTT. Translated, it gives CASSQGFEGTEAFF.

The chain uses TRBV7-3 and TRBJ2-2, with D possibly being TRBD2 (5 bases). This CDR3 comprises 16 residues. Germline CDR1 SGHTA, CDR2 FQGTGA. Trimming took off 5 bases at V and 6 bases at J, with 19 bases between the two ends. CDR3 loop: CASSPRVRGGPGELFF. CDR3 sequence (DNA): TGTGCCAGCAGCCCTCGGGTACGAGGAGGTCCCGGGGAGCTGTTTTTT. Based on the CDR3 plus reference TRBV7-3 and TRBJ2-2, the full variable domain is GAGVSQTPSNKVTEKGKYVELRCDPISGHTALYWYRQSLGQGPEFLIYFQGTGAADDSGLPNDRFFAVRPEGSVSTLKIQRTERGDSAVYLCASSPRVRGGPGELFFGEGSRLTVL.

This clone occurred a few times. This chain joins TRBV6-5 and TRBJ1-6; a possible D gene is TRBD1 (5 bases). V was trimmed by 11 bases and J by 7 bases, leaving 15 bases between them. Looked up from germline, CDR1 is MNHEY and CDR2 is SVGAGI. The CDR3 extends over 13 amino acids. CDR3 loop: CAGSGRGNSPLHF. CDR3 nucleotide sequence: TGTGCCGGTTCCGGACGGGGGAATTCACCCCTCCACTTT.

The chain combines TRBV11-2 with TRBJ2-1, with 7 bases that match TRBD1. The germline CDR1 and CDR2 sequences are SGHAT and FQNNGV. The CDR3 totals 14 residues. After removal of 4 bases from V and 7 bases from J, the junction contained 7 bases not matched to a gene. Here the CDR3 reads CASSWGTVSNEQFF. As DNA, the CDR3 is TGTGCCAGCAGCTGGGGGACAGTATCTAATGAGCAGTTCTTC.

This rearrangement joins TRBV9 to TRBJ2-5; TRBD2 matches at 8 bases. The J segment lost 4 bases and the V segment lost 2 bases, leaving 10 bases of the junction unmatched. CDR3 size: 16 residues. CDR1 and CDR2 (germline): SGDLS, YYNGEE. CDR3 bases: TGTGCCAGCAGCGTTGCCCCGGGACTAGTTTCAGAGACCCAGTACTTC. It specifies CASSVAPGLVSETQYF.

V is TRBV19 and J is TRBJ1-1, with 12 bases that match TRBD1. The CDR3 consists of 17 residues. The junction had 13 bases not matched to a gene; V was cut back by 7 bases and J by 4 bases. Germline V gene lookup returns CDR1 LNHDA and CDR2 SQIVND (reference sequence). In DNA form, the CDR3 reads TGTGCCAGTACCGCCGTGGAGTGGGACAGGGGGCGCACTGAAGCTTTCTTT. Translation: CASTAVEWDRGRTEAFF.